One sample yielded the 5 T cell receptor beta chains listed below, sequenced in a study of long-term antiretroviral therapy in people with HIV (dated by TCRdb to 2021 to 2024). Sequencing of the TRB variable region was done with the immunoSEQ hsTCRB v3.0 assay at survey level resolution. Here the immuneACCESS table is served through TCRdb, limited to in-frame sequences with V and J called. Missing clones are a known gap in these copies; in checked studies unresolved V genes cover under half, and the rest lacks a known reason. The sample contains about 35,000 clones, 80% to 85% of them found a single time. Less than 8% of the sample is held by the ten biggest clonotypes. The specimen comprised unsorted PBMCs, sampled 1 year after starting antiretroviral therapy. These receptors all come from a young man with HIV.

The V gene is TRBV5-4, the J gene TRBJ1-1; D is ambiguous. Germline V gene lookup returns CDR1 SGHNT and CDR2 YYREEE (reference sequence). This CDR3 spans 15 amino acids. The V and J ends lost 3 bases and 1 base respectively, with 13 bases between them. The CDR3 bases are TGTGCCAGCAGCTCGGAAAGGACCGAGAACACTGAAGCTTTCTTT. Amino acid sequence: CASSSERTENTEAFF. Supplemented by reference TRBV5-4 and TRBJ1-1, the full variable domain reads ETGVTQSPTHLIKTRGQQVTLRCSSQSGHNTVSWYQQALGQGPQFIFQYYREEENGRGNFPPRFSGLQFPNYSSELNVNALELDDSALYLCASSSERTENTEAFFGQGTRLTVV.

This rearrangement joins TRBV14 to TRBJ1-1, with D hard to call. The CDR3 is 15 residues long. V lost 4 bases, J lost 4 bases, and 16 bases lay in between. Looked up from germline, CDR1 is SGHDN and CDR2 is FVKESK. The CDR3 here is CASSPIRVMGTEAFF. The CDR3 DNA is TGTGCCAGCAGCCCGATCCGGGTAATGGGCACTGAAGCTTTCTTT.

The count of this clone is one. V gene TRBV2 combines with J gene TRBJ2-1; a weak D match, TRBD2 (6 bases). The V end was cut by 2 bases, the J end by 7 bases, with 15 bases between. Germline assignment: CDR1 SNHLY and CDR2 FYNNEI. This CDR3 is 15 amino acids long. CDR3: CASSEIVTAGNEQFF. The CDR3 DNA is TGTGCCAGCAGTGAAATAGTTACTGCGGGAAATGAGCAGTTCTTC.

The chain has TRBV11-2 and TRBJ2-4, with TRBD1 matching 9 bases. Trimming cost V 3 bases and J 6 bases; bases outside gene matches: 6. The CDR3 totals 15 residues. Germline lookup yields CDR1 SGHAT and CDR2 FQNNGV. The CDR3 nucleotides are TGTGCCAGCAGCTTTGGTTTGGACAGGGGAAACATTCAGTACTTC. Translated: CASSFGLDRGNIQYF.

The chain couples TRBV9 to TRBJ2-7; possible D gene TRBD1, 5 bases. The CDR3 is 14 residues long. Germline loops: CDR1 SGDLS, CDR2 YYNGEE. V was trimmed by 0 bases and J by 2 bases, leaving 9 bases between them. The CDR3 sequence is CASSVEGSPYEQYF. The CDR3 DNA is TGTGCCAGCAGCGTAGAGGGGTCCCCCTACGAGCAGTACTTC.